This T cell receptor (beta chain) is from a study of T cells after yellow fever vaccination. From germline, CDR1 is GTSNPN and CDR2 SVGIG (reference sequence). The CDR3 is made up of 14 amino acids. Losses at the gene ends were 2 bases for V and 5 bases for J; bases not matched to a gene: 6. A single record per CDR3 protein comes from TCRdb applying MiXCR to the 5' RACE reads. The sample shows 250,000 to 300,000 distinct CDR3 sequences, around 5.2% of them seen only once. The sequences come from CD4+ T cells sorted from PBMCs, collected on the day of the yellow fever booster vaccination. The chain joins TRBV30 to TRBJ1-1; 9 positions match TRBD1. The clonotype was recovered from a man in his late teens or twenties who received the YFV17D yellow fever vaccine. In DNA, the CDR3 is TGTGCCTGGAGTAAGGACAGGGGATTGACTGAAGCTTTCTTT. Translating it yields CAWSKDRGLTEAFF.